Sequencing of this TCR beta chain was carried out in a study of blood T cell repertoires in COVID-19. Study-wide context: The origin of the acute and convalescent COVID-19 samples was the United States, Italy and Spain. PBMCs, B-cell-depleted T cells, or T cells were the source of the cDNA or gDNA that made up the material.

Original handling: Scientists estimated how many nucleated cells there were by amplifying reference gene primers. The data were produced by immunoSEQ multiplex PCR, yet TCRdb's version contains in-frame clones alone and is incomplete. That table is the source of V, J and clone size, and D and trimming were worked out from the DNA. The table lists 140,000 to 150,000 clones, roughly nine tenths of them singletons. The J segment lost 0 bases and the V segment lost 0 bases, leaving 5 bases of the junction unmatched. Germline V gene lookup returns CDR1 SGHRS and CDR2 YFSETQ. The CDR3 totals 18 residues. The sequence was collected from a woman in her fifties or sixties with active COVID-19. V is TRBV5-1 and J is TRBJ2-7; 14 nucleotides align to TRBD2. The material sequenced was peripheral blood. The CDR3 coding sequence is TGCGCCAGCAGCTTGGAGACTAGCGGGAGGGGCTACTCCTACGAGCAGTACTTC. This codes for CASSLETSGRGYSYEQYF.